A selection of T cell receptor beta chains follows, all from one sample in a study of cytomegalovirus exposure and HLA in healthy donors. Sequencing used immunoSEQ multiplex PCR; TCRdb keeps in-frame clones, though not all of them. The sample lists roughly 170,000 clones; roughly 81% were seen once. Sequencing was carried out using PBMCs. These receptors were obtained from a girl between 10 and 17 years old in good health and CMV-seropositive. Each CDR3 is given with its conserved first and last residue. A D gene is named only where the DNA matches it firmly. Not all rows give a size; the values are once, few, many and, for expanded clones, a class.

size,V,D,J,CDR3,DNA
NA,TRBV19,TRBD1,TRBJ1-4,CASSTIRGSEKLFF,TGTGCCAGTAGCACAATCAGGGGGAGTGAAAAACTGTTTTTT
few,TRBV4-1,NA,TRBJ2-2,CASSIFTGELFF,TGCGCCAGCAGTATTTTCACCGGGGAGCTGTTTTTT
NA,TRBV11-3,TRBD2,TRBJ2-1,CASSLIRGGIGEQFF,TGTGCCAGCAGCTTAATACGGGGGGGGATAGGTGAGCAGTTCTTC
NA,TRBV9,TRBD1,TRBJ2-7,CASSPRDRGYEQYF,TGTGCCAGCAGCCCCCGGGACAGGGGCTACGAGCAGTACTTC
NA,TRBV6-1,NA,TRBJ1-2,CASADYYGYTF,TGTGCCAGCGCAGACTACTATGGCTACACCTTC
NA,TRBV5-1,TRBD1,TRBJ2-7,CASSPDPGQGAHEQYF,TGCGCCAGCAGCCCCGATCCGGGACAGGGGGCCCACGAGCAGTACTTC
NA,TRBV9,NA,TRBJ2-6,CASSGGKGANVLTF,TGTGCCAGCAGCGGCGGGAAGGGGGCCAACGTCCTGACTTTC
few,TRBV19,NA,TRBJ2-2,CASSPVPSGAMGTGELFF,TGTGCCAGTAGTCCGGTGCCCTCAGGGGCCATGGGCACCGGGGAGCTGTTTTTT
NA,TRBV5-4,TRBD2,TRBJ2-7,CASSLAGGEQYF,TGTGCCAGCAGCTTGGCGGGGGGCGAGCAGTACTTC
NA,TRBV30,NA,TRBJ1-2,CAWSSQAISF,TGTGCCTGGTCCTCCCAAGCTATCTCCTTC
NA,TRBV5-1,NA,TRBJ2-3,CASSLVRDTSTDTQYF,TGCGCCAGCAGCTTGGTTCGGGACACTAGCACAGATACGCAGTATTTT
NA,TRBV7-9,TRBD2,TRBJ2-5,CASSGPGLGRETQYF,TGTGCCAGCAGCGGCCCGGGACTAGGTAGGGAGACCCAGTACTTC
once,TRBV6-1,NA,TRBJ2-1,CASSEALAGPYNEQFF,TGTGCCAGCAGTGAAGCCCTGGCGGGACCCTACAATGAGCAGTTCTTC
NA,TRBV27,NA,TRBJ1-2,CASSLSVAVYGYTF,TGTGCCAGCAGTTTATCGGTGGCGGTCTATGGCTACACCTTC
few,TRBV30,TRBD2,TRBJ2-5,CAWSFRLAGVEETQYF,TGTGCCTGGAGTTTCCGACTAGCGGGGGTTGAAGAGACCCAGTACTTC
NA,TRBV14,NA,TRBJ1-2,CASSQGAGRNYGYTF,TGTGCCAGCAGCCAAGGGGCAGGGCGGAACTATGGCTACACCTTC